This T cell receptor (beta chain) was sequenced for a study of blood T cell repertoires in COVID-19. V lost 1 base and J 2 bases, leaving 6 bases between the germline ends. The CDR3 spans 13 residues. Germline V gene sequence: CDR1 SGHKS, CDR2 YYEKEE (reference sequence). Sequencing used immunoSEQ multiplex PCR; TCRdb keeps in-frame clones, though not all of them. Of roughly 230,000 clones in the sample, 82% were seen once. The sequence came from a woman aged 55-70 years who had recovered from COVID-19. The chain recombines TRBV5-5 with TRBJ1-2; unclear D gene. The source material was PBMCs or T cells enriched from blood (not recorded which). In DNA, the CDR3 is TGTGCCAGCAGCTTGCTACGGAACTATGGCTACACCTTC. Protein product: CASSLLRNYGYTF.